Below are 29 T cell receptor beta chains sequenced from a single sample in a study of T cells after yellow fever vaccination. MiXCR was run by TCRdb on the 5' RACE reads, yielding one entry per CDR3 protein. The table shows hundreds of thousands of distinct CDR3 sequences, with around 12% occurring only once. The sample consisted of PBMCs, taken on the day of the yellow fever booster vaccination. The receptors stem from a man aged 25 to 45 who received the YFV17D yellow fever vaccine.

This clonotype was detected only a few times. This chain uses TRBV21-1 with TRBJ2-3. TRBV21-1 is tagged as a pseudogene. The CDR3 is 16 residues long. The CDR3: CASSNSFAGRTDTQYF. For the CDR3, the DNA is TGTGCCAGCAGCAATAGTTTTGCGGGTCGCACAGATACGCAGTATTTT.

J is TRBJ2-1 and V is TRBV7-2, with 7 bases aligning to TRBD2. The J segment lost 11 bases and the V segment lost 0 bases, leaving 1 base of the junction unmatched. Per germline, CDR1 SGHTA and CDR2 FQGNSA. CDR3 length equals 12 residues. CDR3 coding DNA: TGTGCCAGCAGCTTAGCCGGGACTAAGCAGTTCTTC. Protein sequence: CASSLAGTKQFF.

This rearrangement joins TRBV5-6 to TRBJ1-4; no firm D call. The CDR3 spans 13 residues. Germline V CDR1 and CDR2: SGHDT, YYEEEE. V lost 5 bases to trimming and J lost 6 bases, with 11 bases between them. The CDR3 sequence is CASRFKADEKLFF. The CDR3 nucleotides are TGTGCCAGCAGATTCAAAGCGGATGAAAAACTGTTTTTT. Based on the CDR3 plus reference TRBV5-6 and TRBJ1-4, the full variable domain is DAGVTQSPTHLIKTRGQQVTLRCSPKSGHDTVSWYQQALGQGPQFIFQYYEEEERQRGNFPDRFSGHQFPNYSSELNVNALLLGDSALYLCASRFKADEKLFFGSGTQLSVL.

The table lists this clonotype with a few counts. The chain is built from TRBV7-2 and TRBJ2-1; 8 bases are a match to TRBD2. The length of the CDR3 is 15 residues. After removal of 5 bases from V and 4 bases from J, the junction contained 7 bases not matched to a gene. Germline V gene lookup returns CDR1 SGHTA and CDR2 FQGNSA. CDR3 sequence (DNA): TGTGCCAGCAGCCTAACGGGACTAGGATACAATGAGCAGTTCTTC. Translating gives CASSLTGLGYNEQFF.

The V gene is TRBV15, the J gene TRBJ2-7; maybe TRBD1 (5 bases). Germline CDR1 reads LNHNV; CDR2 reads YYDKDF (reference sequence). V was clipped by 5 bases and J by 2 bases, with 10 bases between them. This CDR3 is 13 amino acids long. CDR3: CATSWTRTYEQYF. As DNA, the CDR3 is TGTGCCACCAGCTGGACAAGGACCTACGAGCAGTACTTC.

This clonotype turned up a few times. The chain combines TRBV7-2 with TRBJ1-3; D gene unclear. From germline, CDR1 is SGHTA and CDR2 FQGNSA. The germline V and J ends were trimmed by 1 base and 2 bases, with 9 bases remaining between them. This CDR3 is 15 amino acids long. CDR3 nucleotide sequence: TGTGCCAGCAGCTTAGTCCATAACGCTGGAAACACCATATATTTT. Protein sequence: CASSLVHNAGNTIYF.

This clonotype was picked up a small number of times. The V gene is TRBV24-1, the J gene TRBJ2-5, with a possible D match to TRBD1 (6 bases). The germline V gene encodes CDR1 KGHDR and CDR2 SFDVKD. Trimming took off 4 bases at V and 4 bases at J, with 15 bases between the two ends. This CDR3 has 15 amino acids. The CDR3 DNA is TGTGCCACCAGTGAGGGACGGACAGCCCCAGAGACCCAGTACTTC. It translates to CATSEGRTAPETQYF.

The chain is built from TRBV20-1 and TRBJ2-7; D may be TRBD1 (5 bases). There are 12 residues in the CDR3. CDR1 DFQATT and CDR2 SNEGSKA come from the germline V gene (reference sequence). Trimming stripped 3 bases from V and 0 bases from J, with 6 bases between. The CDR3 spells CSARTDSYEQYF. DNA for the CDR3: TGCAGTGCTAGGACAGACTCCTACGAGCAGTACTTC.

The rearrangement joins TRBV12-3 or TRBV12-4 to TRBJ2-7; 8 bases line up with TRBD2. The CDR3 is 15 amino acids. V lost 4 bases, J lost 6 bases, and 11 bases stayed unmatched. CDR3 sequence (DNA): TGTGCCAGCAGTTCCTCAGCGGGAGTTAAGGGCGAGCAGTACTTC. This encodes CASSSSAGVKGEQYF.

The table lists this clonotype with a few counts. The gene calls are TRBV10-1 and TRBJ2-7; D unclear. Germline V gene lookup returns CDR1 WNHNN and CDR2 SYGVQD (reference sequence). Trimming left V 8 bases short and J 2 bases short, with 7 bases between. This CDR3 is 11 amino acids long. CDR3 DNA: TGCGCCAGCCGAACCCCCTACGAGCAGTACTTC. It is translated as CASRTPYEQYF.

This clonotype was seen a few times. The CDR3 DNA sequence: TGTGCCAGCAGCGTCGTTCTAGCCTCCAATGAGCAGTTCTTC. Protein: CASSVVLASNEQFF. The J gene is TRBJ2-1, the V gene TRBV9, with a weak D call TRBD2 (5 bases). The CDR3 runs to 14 residues. The V gene's germline CDR1 is SGDLS and CDR2 YYNGEE. Trimming pared 2 bases from V and 6 bases from J, leaving 12 bases between.

This clonotype has just one count. This sequence joins TRBV5-4 and TRBJ2-3; D is unresolved. Trimming removed 4 bases at V and 6 bases at J, with 15 bases between. CDR1 is SGHNT and CDR2 is YYREEE in the germline V gene (reference sequence). The CDR3 runs 14 residues. CDR3 sequence reads: CASSHWATRDTQYF. The CDR3 region has the DNA TGTGCCAGCAGCCACTGGGCAACTCGGGATACGCAGTATTTT.

In this sample, this clonotype turned up a few times. The J gene is TRBJ2-3, the V gene TRBV23-1; no clear D gene. TRBV23-1 is designated an ORF whose function remains uncertain. The CDR3 is 13 residues long. The germline V and J ends were trimmed by 0 bases and 6 bases, with 7 bases remaining between them. The CDR3 spells CASSQSGPDTQYF. CDR3 coding DNA: TGCGCCAGCAGTCAATCAGGGCCGGATACGCAGTATTTT.

The rearrangement links TRBV18 to TRBJ2-1; D is uncertain. The CDR3 is 13 residues long. The germline gives CDR1 KGHSH, CDR2 LQKENI. The ends were cut back, 1 base at V and 5 bases at J, with 6 bases in the middle. CDR3 region: CASSPLLDNEQFF. The CDR3, as DNA: TGTGCCAGCTCACCACTACTCGACAATGAGCAGTTCTTC.

The table lists this clonotype with a few counts. V and J are TRBV12-3 or TRBV12-4 and TRBJ1-1; the D is unclear. The CDR3 runs 11 residues. Trimming cost V 7 bases and J 1 base, with 4 bases left between them. The CDR3: CASMWNTEAFF. The CDR3 DNA reads as TGTGCCAGCATGTGGAACACTGAAGCTTTCTTT.

This clonotype has just a few counts. The rearrangement links TRBV9 to TRBJ1-6, with D maybe TRBD1 (5 bases). V was shortened by 6 bases and J by 2 bases, with 24 bases between the two germline ends. The germline V gene encodes CDR1 SGDLS and CDR2 YYNGEE. This CDR3 comprises 19 residues. In DNA, the CDR3 is TGTGCCAGCAACGGGACCCAAACCACAACCGTTCCCTATAATTCACCCCTCCACTTT. Translation gives CASNGTQTTTVPYNSPLHF.

The V gene is TRBV7-2, the J gene TRBJ1-6, with D possibly TRBD1 on 6 matching bases. Germline CDR1 is SGHTA and CDR2 is FQGNSA. The V gene lost 1 base and the J gene lost 7 bases, with 11 bases spanning the gap. This CDR3 region has 15 residues. The CDR3 is CASSLGPGQNSPLHF. The CDR3 region has the DNA TGTGCCAGCAGCTTAGGCCCGGGACAAAATTCACCCCTCCACTTT.

The chain recombines TRBV4-2 with TRBJ2-3; 9 nucleotides line up with TRBD2. Germline CDR1 and CDR2: LGHNA and YNFKEQ. The CDR3 runs to 22 residues. The trim removed 4 bases at V and 2 bases at J, leaving 25 bases unmatched. Here the CDR3 reads CASSLPYRVDPGRTSDTDTQYF. The CDR3 DNA is TGTGCCAGCAGCCTCCCTTATAGGGTCGACCCAGGAAGGACTAGCGACACAGATACGCAGTATTTT.

V is TRBV4-2 and J is TRBJ2-1; 8 bases agree with TRBD2. The germline V gene encodes CDR1 LGHNA and CDR2 YNFKEQ. CDR3 size: 16 residues. After removal of 1 base from V and 4 bases from J, the junction contained 6 bases not matched to a gene. The CDR3 loop is CASSQGGGRTYNEQFF. As DNA, the CDR3 is TGTGCCAGCAGCCAAGGCGGCGGGAGGACTTACAATGAGCAGTTCTTC.

The gene calls are TRBV9 and TRBJ2-4; TRBD2 aligns across 11 bases. Germline V gene data show CDR1 as SGDLS and CDR2 as YYNGEE. V shed 4 bases and J 12 bases; nucleotides not matched to a gene: 21. This CDR3 has 18 amino acids. The DNA of the CDR3 is TGTGCCAGCAGCCTTGGGCCTGGAGGGGGACTAGCGGAGAGGGCTCAGTACTTC. Its protein is CASSLGPGGGLAERAQYF.

The chain employs TRBV27 and TRBJ2-7, with TRBD2 matching 14 bases. The CDR3 length is 17 residues. Germline V lookup: CDR1 MNHEY, CDR2 SMNVEV (reference sequence). The J segment lost 6 bases and the V segment lost 5 bases, leaving 12 bases of the junction unmatched. The CDR3 here is CASSTRTSGRFLSEQYF. CDR3 nucleotide sequence: TGTGCCAGCAGTACCCGGACTAGCGGGAGGTTCTTGAGCGAGCAGTACTTC.

This clonotype has a handful of counts. The V gene is TRBV6-5, the J gene TRBJ2-7, with D perhaps TRBD1 (6 bases). The CDR3 totals 15 residues. The germline V gene encodes CDR1 MNHEY and CDR2 SVGAGI. V lost 4 bases and J 2 bases, leaving 15 bases between the germline ends. CDR3 amino acids: CASSLPQGNAYEQYF. CDR3 coding DNA: TGTGCCAGCAGTTTACCGCAGGGGAACGCCTACGAGCAGTACTTC.

Details on this clonotype: A much more abundant neighbour one base away suggests this may be a read error. V is TRBV9 and J is TRBJ1-1, with a tentative D call TRBD1 (5 bases). CDR1 is SGDLS and CDR2 is YYNGEE in the germline V gene. This CDR3 contains 14 residues. Trimming took 5 bases from V and 4 from J, leaving 15 bases between them. CDR3 region: CASSSTRGGTEAFF. The CDR3 bases are TGTGCCAGCAGTTCAACAAGGGGCGGCACTGAAGCTTTCTTT. Full variable domain (outside the CDR3, taken from reference TRBV9 and TRBJ1-1): DSGVTQTPKHLITATGQRVTLRCSPRSGDLSVYWYQQSLDQGLQFLIQYYNGEERAKGNILERFSAQQFPDLHSELNLSSLELGDSALYFCASSSTRGGTEAFFGQGTRLTVV.

This chain connects TRBV4-3 to TRBJ1-5; the match to TRBD1 covers 10 bases. From germline, CDR1 is LGHNA and CDR2 YSLEER. V gave up 1 base and J gave up 7 bases; unmatched junction bases: 7. The CDR3 totals 16 residues. As DNA, the CDR3 is TGCGCCAGCAGCCAAGTACGGACAGGGGGAAGGCAGCCCCAGCATTTT. Its translation is CASSQVRTGGRQPQHF.

The V gene is TRBV20-1, the J gene TRBJ2-3; 9 bases agree with TRBD1. Germline V lookup: CDR1 DFQATT, CDR2 SNEGSKA (reference sequence). This CDR3 has 16 amino acids. V shed 2 bases and J 3 bases; nucleotides not matched to a gene: 9. The CDR3 here is CSARPRGQGSTDTQYF. The CDR3 nucleotides read TGCAGTGCTAGACCCCGGGGACAGGGAAGTACAGATACGCAGTATTTT.

This clonotype was seen a few times. This chain connects TRBV30 to TRBJ2-1; 9 bases are a match to TRBD1. Germline V gene sequence: CDR1 GTSNPN, CDR2 SVGIG (reference sequence). CDR3 size: 17 residues. The V and J ends lost 2 bases and 7 bases, in that order; junction bases with no gene match: 15. The CDR3 coding sequence is TGTGCCTGGAGTACTTACCGGGACAGGGCTCTCCTTAATGAGCAGTTCTTC. Protein: CAWSTYRDRALLNEQFF.

The chain employs TRBV28 and TRBJ2-1; 12 nucleotides agree with TRBD2. The V gene end was trimmed by 5 bases and the J gene end by 6 bases; junction bases not matched to a gene: 8. CDR1 is MDHEN, CDR2 SYDVKM, per germline. This CDR3 has 16 residues. The CDR3 region has the DNA TGTGCCAGCAGTCTCTGGACTAGCGGGAACGTCAATGAGCAGTTCTTC. Translation gives CASSLWTSGNVNEQFF.

There are a few counts of this clonotype. CDR3 protein: CASSRGQYYEQYF. CDR3 bases: TGTGCCAGCAGTCGGGGACAGTACTACGAGCAGTACTTC. The chain employs TRBV12-3 or TRBV12-4 and TRBJ2-7; 7 positions agree with TRBD1. Trimming at V came to 5 bases and at J to 3 bases, leaving 4 bases not matched to a gene. The CDR3 consists of 13 residues.

The rearrangement joins TRBV30 to TRBJ1-5, with 8 bases identical to TRBD1. The CDR3 is made up of 15 amino acids. The V and J ends lost 2 bases and 4 bases, in that order; junction bases with no gene match: 7. CDR1 and CDR2 (germline): GTSNPN, SVGIG (reference sequence). Written as DNA, the CDR3 is TGTGCCTGGAGTTATCCAGGGGGCTGGAATCAGCCCCAGCATTTT. This gives the protein CAWSYPGGWNQPQHF.